The present T cell receptor (beta chain) was sequenced within a study of PD-L1 blockade in urothelial cancer. This clone was recorded once. Time point: pretreatment peripheral blood. Sequenced by immunoSEQ multiplex PCR; TCRdb stores in-frame clones only, minus some. There are around 82,000 clones in the sample; 65% to 85% occur only once, and around 1.9% lies in the top ten. The receptor's source is a man aged 55-75 years with urothelial cancer. Sequenced here: PBMCs, sampled around atezolizumab (anti-PD-L1) treatment.

The CDR3 here is CAWSVSQETQYF. The CDR3 nucleotides are TGTGCCTGGAGTGTCAGCCAAGAGACCCAGTACTTC. This rearrangement joins TRBV30 to TRBJ2-5; D unclear. This CDR3 spans 12 amino acids. Germline-derived CDR1 and CDR2 are GTSNPN and SVGIG (reference sequence). Trimming removed 0 bases from V and 1 base from J, with 3 bases in between.